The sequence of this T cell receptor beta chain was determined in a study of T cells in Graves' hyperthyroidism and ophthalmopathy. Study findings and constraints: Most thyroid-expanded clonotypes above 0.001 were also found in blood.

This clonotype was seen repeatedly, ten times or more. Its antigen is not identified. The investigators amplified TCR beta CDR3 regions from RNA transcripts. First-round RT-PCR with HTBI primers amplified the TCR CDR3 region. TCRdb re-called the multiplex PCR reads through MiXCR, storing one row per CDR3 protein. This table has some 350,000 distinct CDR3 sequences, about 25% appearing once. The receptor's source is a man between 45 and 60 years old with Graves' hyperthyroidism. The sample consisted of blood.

The CDR3 coding sequence is TGCAGTGCTCTTACGACTAGCGGGAGTGGCACAGATACGCAGTATTTT. It specifies CSALTTSGSGTDTQYF. V is TRBV20-1 and J is TRBJ2-3; 12 bases map to TRBD2. Germline-derived CDR1 and CDR2 are DFQATT and SNEGSKA (reference sequence). With V trimmed by 5 bases and J by 1 base, 7 bases remained unmatched. CDR3 length: 16 amino acids.